Given below is one TCR beta chain in context. This record comes from a study of T cell responses to AZD1222 COVID-19 vaccine. This CDR3 spans 16 amino acids. Germline V gene lookup returns CDR1 LNHNV and CDR2 YYDKDF (reference sequence). With V trimmed by 0 bases and J by 1 base, 4 bases remained unmatched. Profiling relied on immunoSEQ multiplex PCR, and the TCRdb table lists in-frame clones only, not all of them. The top ten clones hold more than 2% of a sample with about 110,000 clones, roughly 92% of them seen once. Second-dose intervals of approximately 4 or approximately 12 weeks were pooled. The sample consisted of peripheral blood, taken 28 days after the second AZD1222 dose. The chain recombines TRBV15 with TRBJ2-7; TRBD1 matches at 9 bases. The receptor was derived from an adult who received the AZD1222 COVID-19 vaccine. The CDR3 spells CATSRELTGGSYEQYF. DNA of the CDR3: TGTGCCACCAGCAGAGAGCTGACAGGGGGATCCTACGAGCAGTACTTC.